The 21 T cell receptor beta chains below all came from one sample that was sequenced in a study of T cells expressing NK-cell markers. TCRdb reanalyzed the 5' RACE reads and collapses them to one entry per CDR3 protein, without DNA. The record lists 200,000 to 300,000 distinct CDR3 sequences, of which the ten most abundant hold 4% to 5%. Sequenced material: blood T cells: a sorted CD56 or NKG2C T cell subset, CD4+ or CD8+ T cells, or bulk PBMC T cells (not recorded which). Receptors originate from a woman between 18 and 75 years old in good health.

V usage is TRBV4-1 and J usage is TRBJ2-1; TCRdb's D call of TRBD2 is untestable without DNA. Germline lookup yields CDR1 MGHRA and CDR2 YSYEKL. This CDR3 region has 16 residues. The CDR3 reads CASSQGGGGAVNEQFF.

This sequence joins TRBV7-9 and TRBJ2-4; lacking DNA, the TRBD1 call made by TCRdb goes unchecked. CDR3 length: 13 amino acids. Germline V CDR1 and CDR2: SEHNR, FQNEAQ (reference sequence). CDR3 sequence: CASSPGGGNIQYF.

This chain uses TRBV11-2 with TRBJ2-1; TCRdb reports TRBD2, a call that lacks DNA to check it against. In germline, CDR1 is SGHAT, CDR2 FQNNGV. The CDR3 has 11 residues. This CDR3 reads CASSVGDEQFF.

This chain links TRBV20-1 with TRBJ2-3; TCRdb calls TRBD2, which cannot be checked without DNA. This CDR3 has 15 amino acids. The germline V gene has CDR1 DFQATT and CDR2 SNEGSKA (reference sequence). The chain's CDR3 is CSARADSGPTDTQYF.

The chain employs TRBV29-1 and TRBJ1-4. The germline gives CDR1 SQVTM, CDR2 ANQGSEA. The CDR3 covers 12 residues. CDR3 amino acids: CSVDGGDEKLFF.

V usage is TRBV18 and J usage is TRBJ1-1; there is no DNA to check the TCRdb D call of TRBD1. CDR1 KGHSH and CDR2 LQKENI come from the germline V gene. The CDR3 consists of 15 residues. The CDR3 is CASSPQDRLNTEAFF.

The chain has TRBV25-1 and TRBJ2-4; as DNA is missing, the TRBD1 call by TCRdb cannot be tested. CDR3 size: 16 residues. CDR1 and CDR2 from the germline V gene are MGHDK and SYGVNS. The CDR3 sequence is CASSEWRGGRGDIQYF.

This rearrangement joins TRBV28 to TRBJ2-5; as DNA is missing, the TRBD1 call by TCRdb cannot be tested. Germline loops: CDR1 MDHEN, CDR2 SYDVKM. The CDR3 contains 16 residues. The CDR3: CASSDTRGLIKETQYF.

The V call is TRBV4-3, the J call TRBJ2-3. This CDR3 is built from 15 residues. Looked up from germline, CDR1 is LGHNA and CDR2 is YSLEER. This CDR3 is CASSQASVGTDTQYF.

The chain recombines TRBV21-1 with TRBJ2-1; the TCRdb D gene call, TRBD2, has no DNA to confirm it. TRBV21-1 is reported as a pseudogene. This CDR3 region has 17 residues. This CDR3 reads CASSKDPSGVSYNEQFF.

The chain uses TRBV12-3 or TRBV12-4 and TRBJ2-6; TCRdb outputs TRBD2, but without DNA this stays unchecked. This CDR3 comprises 13 residues. The CDR3 region is CASTRAGANVLTF.

The rearrangement uses TRBV28 and TRBJ2-4; TCRdb picks TRBD1, but there is no DNA to check that call. The CDR3 has 17 amino acids. Germline CDR1 reads MDHEN; CDR2 reads SYDVKM. CDR3 residues: CASSQLPRQGAKNIQYF.

This chain connects TRBV5-1 to TRBJ1-1. This CDR3 spans 14 amino acids. Germline lookup yields CDR1 SGHRS and CDR2 YFSETQ. The CDR3 loop reads CASSRGGEGTEAFF.

V gene TRBV11-2 combines with J gene TRBJ2-1. Germline lookup yields CDR1 SGHAT and CDR2 FQNNGV. This CDR3 is built from 17 residues. CDR3 amino acids: CASSPRPAGSSYNEQFF.

The chain uses TRBV5-1 and TRBJ2-1. CDR3 length: 15 amino acids. The V gene's germline CDR1 is SGHRS and CDR2 YFSETQ. CDR3 sequence reads: CASSLGGSSYNEQFF.

The rearrangement links TRBV9 to TRBJ1-2; TCRdb lists TRBD1, though no DNA is available to test this call. Germline CDR1 and CDR2: SGDLS and YYNGEE. The CDR3 is 14 residues long. CDR3 protein: CASSQITGGPGYTF.

V gene TRBV7-2 combines with J gene TRBJ1-1. There are 11 residues in the CDR3. The germline V gene has CDR1 SGHTA and CDR2 FQGNSA. The CDR3 protein is CASSLGIEAFF.

This chain uses TRBV6-1 with TRBJ2-1; TCRdb calls TRBD1, which cannot be checked without DNA. This CDR3 is built from 16 residues. Germline lookup yields CDR1 MNHNS and CDR2 SASEGT. CDR3 in amino acids: CASTSGGGLTYNEQFF.

The chain has TRBV12-3 or TRBV12-4 and TRBJ1-4. This CDR3 has 15 residues. This chain's CDR3 is CASSRQDWSGEKLFF.

The chain uses TRBV19 and TRBJ2-7; TCRdb proposes TRBD2, but this gene call is untestable without DNA. Germline V gene data show CDR1 as LNHDA and CDR2 as SQIVND (reference sequence). This CDR3 is 15 amino acids long. This chain's CDR3 is CASSIAGASSYEQYF.

The chain has TRBV15 and TRBJ2-3. This CDR3 region has 13 residues. Germline CDR1 reads LNHNV; CDR2 reads YYDKDF (reference sequence). This CDR3 is CATSRDLGDTQYF. The whole variable domain, remainder taken from reference TRBV15 and TRBJ2-3, is DAMVIQNPRYQVTQFGKPVTLSCSQTLNHNVMYWYQQKSSQAPKLLFHYYDKDFNNEADTPDNFQSRRPNTSFCFLDIRSPGLGDTAMYLCATSRDLGDTQYFGPGTRLTVL.